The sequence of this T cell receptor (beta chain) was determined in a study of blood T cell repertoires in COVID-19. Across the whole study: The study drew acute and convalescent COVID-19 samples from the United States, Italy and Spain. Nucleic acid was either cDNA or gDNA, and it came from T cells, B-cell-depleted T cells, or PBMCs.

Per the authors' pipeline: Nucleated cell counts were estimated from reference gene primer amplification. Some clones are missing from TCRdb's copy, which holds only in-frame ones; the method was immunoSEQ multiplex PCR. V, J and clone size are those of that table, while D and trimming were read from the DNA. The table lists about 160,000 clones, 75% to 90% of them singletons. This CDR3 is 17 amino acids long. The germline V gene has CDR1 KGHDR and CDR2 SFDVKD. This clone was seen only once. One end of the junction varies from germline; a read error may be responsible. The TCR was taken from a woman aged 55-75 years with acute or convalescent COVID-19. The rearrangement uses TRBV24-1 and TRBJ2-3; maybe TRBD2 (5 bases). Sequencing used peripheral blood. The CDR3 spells CATSDLETSASTDTQYF. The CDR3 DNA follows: TGTGCCACCAGTGATTTGGAGACATCGGCTAGCACGGATACGCAGTATTTT.